Shown below are 2 T cell receptor beta chains from a single sample sequenced in a study of T cells in Graves' hyperthyroidism and ophthalmopathy. TCR beta CDR3 sequences were amplified from RNA transcripts. Carried out on the TCR CDR3, a first-round RT-PCR used the HTBI primer set. TCRdb re-called the multiplex PCR reads through MiXCR, storing one row per CDR3 protein. The repertoire consists of more than 350,000 distinct CDR3 sequences, with 15% to 20% occurring once and the leading ten covering approximately 30%. The sample was blood. The source of these receptors is a woman in her 30s with Graves' hyperthyroidism that later progressed to Graves' ophthalmopathy.

In regard to this clonotype: A read error may explain this, as a much larger clone is one base away. The chain employs TRBV28 and TRBJ2-3; TRBD1 or TRBD2 may be the D gene (5 bases each). V was trimmed by 7 bases and J by 3 bases, leaving 17 bases between them. The CDR3 spans 15 residues. CDR1 is MDHEN and CDR2 is SYDVKM in the germline V gene. CDR3 bases: TGTGCCAGCATGACCGGGACGGACATTACAGATACGCAGTATTTT. It is translated as CASMTGTDITDTQYF.

Note on this clonotype: The junction differs from germline at one of its ends, possibly a read error. V is TRBV7-7 and J is TRBJ2-1, with 9 nucleotides matching TRBD1. The germline gives CDR1 SSHAT, CDR2 FNYEAQ (reference sequence). The CDR3 is 14 amino acids. The CDR3 nucleotides are TGTGCTAGCAGCTCCGGACAGGGGAAGAATGAGCAGTTCTTC. This encodes CASSSGQGKNEQFF.